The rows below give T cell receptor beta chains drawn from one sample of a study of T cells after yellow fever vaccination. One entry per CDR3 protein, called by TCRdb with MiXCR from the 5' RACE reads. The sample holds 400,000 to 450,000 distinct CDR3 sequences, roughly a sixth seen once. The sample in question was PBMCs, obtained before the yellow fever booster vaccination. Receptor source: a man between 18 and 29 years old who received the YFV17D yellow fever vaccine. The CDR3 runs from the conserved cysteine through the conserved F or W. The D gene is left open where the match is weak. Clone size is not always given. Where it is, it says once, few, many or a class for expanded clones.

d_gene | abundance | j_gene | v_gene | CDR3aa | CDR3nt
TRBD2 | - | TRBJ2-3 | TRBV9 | CASSVGGTSGDTQYF | TGTGCCAGCAGCGTAGGAGGGACTAGCGGGGATACGCAGTATTTT
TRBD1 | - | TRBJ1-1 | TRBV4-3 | CASSHGQAEAFF | TGCGCCAGCAGCCACGGACAGGCAGAAGCTTTCTTT
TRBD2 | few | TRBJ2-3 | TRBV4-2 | CASSQEGAGLAGVSSTDTQYF | TGTGCCAGCAGCCAAGAAGGGGCAGGACTAGCGGGGGTCTCTAGCACAGATACGCAGTATTTT
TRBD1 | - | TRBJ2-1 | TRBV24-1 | CATSETGQGAKNEQFF | TGTGCCACCAGTGAGACGGGACAGGGGGCTAAGAATGAGCAGTTCTTC
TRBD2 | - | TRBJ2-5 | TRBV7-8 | CASSPVAGGWGTQYF | TGTGCCAGCAGCCCTGTAGCGGGAGGGTGGGGGACCCAGTACTTC
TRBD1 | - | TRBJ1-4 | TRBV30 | CAWSPTGMEREKLFF | TGTGCCTGGAGCCCGACAGGGATGGAGCGGGAAAAACTGTTTTTT
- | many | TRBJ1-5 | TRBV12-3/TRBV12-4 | CATRSESNQPQHF | TGTGCCACCAGATCTGAATCCAATCAGCCCCAGCATTTT
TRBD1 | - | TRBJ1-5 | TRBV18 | CASSAGPGQGLDSNQPQHF | TGTGCCAGCTCAGCAGGGCCGGGACAGGGACTCGATAGCAATCAGCCCCAGCATTTT
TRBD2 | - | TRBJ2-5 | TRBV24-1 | CATSDSSRGGRETQYF | TGTGCCACCAGTGATTCCTCCCGGGGGGGCCGAGAGACCCAGTACTTC
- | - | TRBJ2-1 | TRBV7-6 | CASSSLPGANGNEQFF | TGTGCCAGCAGCTCCCTTCCGGGGGCCAATGGGAATGAGCAGTTCTTC
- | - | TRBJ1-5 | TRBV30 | CAWSTGGYQPQHF | TGTGCCTGGAGTACCGGAGGGTATCAGCCCCAGCATTTT
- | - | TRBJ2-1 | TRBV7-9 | CASQEGGSNEQFF | TGTGCCTCCCAGGAGGGGGGGAGCAATGAGCAGTTCTTC
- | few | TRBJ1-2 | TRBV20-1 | CSARDKARGISYGYTF | TGCAGTGCTAGAGATAAGGCCCGCGGAATATCCTATGGCTACACCTTC
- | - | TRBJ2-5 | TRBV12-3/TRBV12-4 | CASSPQGRGETQYF | TGTGCCAGCAGTCCACAAGGCCGAGGAGAGACCCAGTACTTC
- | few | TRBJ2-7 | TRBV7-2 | CASSLWDTSNEQYF | TGTGCCAGCAGCTTATGGGACACCTCTAACGAGCAGTACTTC
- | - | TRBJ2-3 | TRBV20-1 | CSADQGRGTDTQYF | TGCAGTGCCGACCAAGGCAGGGGTACAGATACGCAGTATTTT
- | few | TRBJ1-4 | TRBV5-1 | CASSLVGDGEKLFF | TGCGCCAGCAGCTTGGTAGGGGACGGTGAAAAACTGTTTTTT
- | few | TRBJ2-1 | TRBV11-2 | CASSDLGHLNEQFF | TGTGCCAGCAGTGATCTAGGACACCTCAATGAGCAGTTCTTC
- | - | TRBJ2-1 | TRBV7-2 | CASSPSISQFF | TGTGCCAGCAGCCCCTCGATTTCGCAGTTCTTC
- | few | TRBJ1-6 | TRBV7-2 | CASSPGRSPLHF | TGTGCCAGCAGCCCGGGACGTTCACCCCTCCACTTT
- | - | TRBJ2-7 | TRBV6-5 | CASSYWDTEAEQYF | TGTGCCAGCAGTTACTGGGACACGGAGGCCGAGCAGTACTTC
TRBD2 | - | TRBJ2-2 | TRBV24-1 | CATSDVAGNTGELFF | TGTGCCACCAGTGACGTAGCGGGTAACACCGGGGAGCTGTTTTTT
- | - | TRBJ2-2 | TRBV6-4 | CASSDSELTTGELFF | TGTGCCAGCAGTGACTCGGAGTTGACAACCGGGGAGCTGTTTTTT
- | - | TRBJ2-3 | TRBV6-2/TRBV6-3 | CASSYRRGVTDTQYF | TGTGCCAGCAGTTACAGGCGCGGCGTCACAGATACGCAGTATTTT
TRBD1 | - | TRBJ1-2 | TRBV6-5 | CASRTPGQGYGYTF | TGTGCCAGTCGGACCCCGGGACAGGGCTATGGCTACACCTTC
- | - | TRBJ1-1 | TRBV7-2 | CASSYLSGGLTEAFF | TGTGCCAGCAGCTACCTTTCGGGGGGGCTCACTGAAGCTTTCTTT
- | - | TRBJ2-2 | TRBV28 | CASTYPGPVGELFF | TGTGCCAGCACGTACCCGGGGCCGGTCGGGGAGCTGTTTTTT
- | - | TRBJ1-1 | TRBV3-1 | CASSDLGAGAFF | TGTGCCAGCAGTGATTTGGGGGCTGGGGCTTTCTTT
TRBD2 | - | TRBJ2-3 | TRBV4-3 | CASSQDGLAGGPMTTDTQYF | TGCGCCAGCAGCCAAGACGGCCTAGCGGGGGGCCCGATGACTACAGATACGCAGTATTTT
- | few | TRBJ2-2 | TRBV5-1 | CASSLVEANTGELFF | TGCGCCAGCAGCCTGGTGGAGGCGAACACCGGGGAGCTGTTTTTT
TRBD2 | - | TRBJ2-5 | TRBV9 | CASSASGAQETQYF | TGTGCCAGCAGCGCTAGCGGGGCCCAAGAGACCCAGTACTTC
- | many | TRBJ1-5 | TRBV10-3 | CAISSRGSNQPQHF | TGTGCCATCAGTTCAAGGGGTAGCAATCAGCCCCAGCATTTT
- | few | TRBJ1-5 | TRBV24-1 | CATGDGDQPQHF | TGTGCCACCGGGGACGGTGATCAGCCCCAGCATTTT
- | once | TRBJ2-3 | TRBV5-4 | CASSFLSGADTQYF | TGTGCCAGCAGCTTCTTGTCAGGGGCAGATACGCAGTATTTT
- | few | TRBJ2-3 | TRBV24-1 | CATSDPLQGADTQYF | TGTGCCACCAGTGACCCCCTGCAGGGTGCGGATACGCAGTATTTT
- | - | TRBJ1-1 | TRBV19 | CASRDPQGNTEAFF | TGTGCCAGTAGAGACCCACAGGGGAACACTGAAGCTTTCTTT
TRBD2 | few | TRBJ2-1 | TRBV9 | CASSVSGGLDEQFF | TGTGCCAGCAGCGTATCCGGGGGGTTGGATGAGCAGTTCTTC
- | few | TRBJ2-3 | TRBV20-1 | CSLGGSGGDTQYF | TGCAGCCTAGGCGGGTCTGGCGGAGATACGCAGTATTTT
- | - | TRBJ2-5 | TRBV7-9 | CASSLKRLARETQYF | TGTGCCAGCAGCTTGAAAAGGCTAGCCCGGGAGACCCAGTACTTC
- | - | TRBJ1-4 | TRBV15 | CATSRDLGATNEKLFF | TGTGCCACCAGCAGAGATCTCGGAGCAACTAATGAAAAACTGTTTTTT
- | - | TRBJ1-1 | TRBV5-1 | CASSYPEGAEAFF | TGCGCCAGCAGCTACCCCGAGGGGGCTGAAGCTTTCTTT
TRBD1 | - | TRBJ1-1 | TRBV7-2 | CASSETGFNTEAFF | TGTGCCAGCAGCGAGACAGGGTTCAACACTGAAGCTTTCTTT
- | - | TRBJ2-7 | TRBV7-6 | CASSLGPGAGEQYF | TGTGCCAGCAGCTTAGGGCCGGGGGCGGGCGAGCAGTACTTC
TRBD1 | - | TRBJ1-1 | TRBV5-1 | CASSSQTGLNTEAFF | TGCGCCAGCAGCTCTCAGACAGGGCTGAACACTGAAGCTTTCTTT
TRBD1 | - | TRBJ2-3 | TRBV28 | CASSHAGGWTDTQYF | TGTGCCAGCAGTCACGCAGGGGGCTGGACAGATACGCAGTATTTT
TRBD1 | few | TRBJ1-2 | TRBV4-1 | CASSRQGSNYGYTF | TGCGCCAGCAGCCGACAGGGATCCAACTATGGCTACACCTTC
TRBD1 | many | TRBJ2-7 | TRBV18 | CASSPGTGGTYEQYF | TGTGCCAGCTCACCAGGGACAGGTGGGACCTACGAGCAGTACTTC
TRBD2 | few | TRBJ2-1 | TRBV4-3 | CASSQGRLAGGYLFF | TGCGCCAGCAGCCAAGGACGGCTAGCGGGGGGGTATCTGTTCTTC
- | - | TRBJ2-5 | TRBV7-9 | CASSVQGGPAQTQYF | TGTGCCAGCAGCGTACAGGGAGGCCCGGCTCAGACCCAGTACTTC
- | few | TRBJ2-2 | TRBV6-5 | CASRTGYTGELFF | TGTGCCAGCAGAACAGGGTACACCGGGGAGCTGTTTTTT
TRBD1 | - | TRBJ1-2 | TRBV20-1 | CSALRRDRGRDYGYTF | TGCAGTGCCCTCCGTCGGGACAGGGGGCGCGACTATGGCTACACCTTC
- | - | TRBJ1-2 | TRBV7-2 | CASSPAYWGYTF | TGTGCCAGCAGCCCGGCCTATTGGGGCTACACCTTC
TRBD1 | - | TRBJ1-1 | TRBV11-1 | CASSSMPGTGKAFF | TGTGCCAGCAGTTCCATGCCCGGGACAGGGAAGGCTTTCTTT
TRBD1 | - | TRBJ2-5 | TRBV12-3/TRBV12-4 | CASSSRQGVGGETQYF | TGTGCCAGCAGTTCCAGACAGGGGGTCGGTGGCGAGACCCAGTACTTC
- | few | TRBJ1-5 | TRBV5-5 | CASSLAGNNQPQHF | TGTGCCAGCAGCTTGGCGGGGAACAATCAGCCCCAGCATTTT
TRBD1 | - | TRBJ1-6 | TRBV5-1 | CASSWGQGGSYNSPLHF | TGCGCCAGCAGCTGGGGACAGGGCGGCTCCTATAATTCACCCCTCCACTTT
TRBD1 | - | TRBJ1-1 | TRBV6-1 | CATGRQGSEAFF | TGTGCCACCGGAAGACAGGGCTCTGAAGCTTTCTTT
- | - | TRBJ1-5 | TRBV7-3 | CASSPRGGDQPQHF | TGTGCCAGCAGCCCCCGGGGGGGCGATCAGCCCCAGCATTTT
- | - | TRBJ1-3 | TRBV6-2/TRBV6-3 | CASSPGAIGNTIYF | TGTGCCAGCAGTCCGGGGGCGATCGGAAACACCATATATTTT
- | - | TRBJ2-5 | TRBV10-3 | CAISESNQETQYF | TGTGCCATCAGTGAGTCCAATCAAGAGACGCAGTACTTC